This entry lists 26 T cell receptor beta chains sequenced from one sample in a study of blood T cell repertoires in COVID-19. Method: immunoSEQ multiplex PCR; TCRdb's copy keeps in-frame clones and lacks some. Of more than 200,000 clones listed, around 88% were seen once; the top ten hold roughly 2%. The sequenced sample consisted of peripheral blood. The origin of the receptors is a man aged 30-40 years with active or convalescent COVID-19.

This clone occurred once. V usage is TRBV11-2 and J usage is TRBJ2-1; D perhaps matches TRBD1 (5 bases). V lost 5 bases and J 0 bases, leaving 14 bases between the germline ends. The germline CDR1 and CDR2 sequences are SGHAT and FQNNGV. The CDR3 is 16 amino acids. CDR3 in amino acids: CASSPIQGSSYNEQFF. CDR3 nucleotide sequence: TGTGCCAGCAGCCCAATCCAGGGTAGCTCCTACAATGAGCAGTTCTTC.

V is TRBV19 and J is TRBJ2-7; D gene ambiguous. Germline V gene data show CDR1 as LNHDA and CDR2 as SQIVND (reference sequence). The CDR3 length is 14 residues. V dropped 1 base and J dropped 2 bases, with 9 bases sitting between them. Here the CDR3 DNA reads TGTGCCAGTAGTATAGCTGGCAGTACCTACGAGCAGTACTTC. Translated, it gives CASSIAGSTYEQYF. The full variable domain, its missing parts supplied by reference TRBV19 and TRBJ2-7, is DGGITQSPKYLFRKEGQNVTLSCEQNLNHDAMYWYRQDPGQGLRLIYYSQIVNDFQKGDIAEGYSVSREKKESFPLTVTSAQKNPTAFYLCASSIAGSTYEQYFGPGTRLTVT.

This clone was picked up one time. This chain's CDR3 is CAGKRDRAGRGDEQFF. DNA of the CDR3: TGTGCCGGGAAGCGAGACAGAGCGGGACGGGGGGATGAGCAGTTCTTC. The chain uses TRBV2 and TRBJ2-1, with TRBD2 identical over 7 bases. V was pared by 11 bases and J by 8 bases, with 21 bases of the junction left unmatched. Germline V gene sequence: CDR1 SNHLY, CDR2 FYNNEI. This CDR3 comprises 16 residues.

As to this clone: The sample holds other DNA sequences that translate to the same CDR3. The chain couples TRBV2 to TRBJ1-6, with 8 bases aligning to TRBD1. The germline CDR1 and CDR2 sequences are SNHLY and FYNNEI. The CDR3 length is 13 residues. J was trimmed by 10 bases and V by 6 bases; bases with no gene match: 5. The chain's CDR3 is CASRGQGDSPLHF. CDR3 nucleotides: TGTGCCAGCAGAGGACAGGGTGACTCACCCCTCCACTTT.

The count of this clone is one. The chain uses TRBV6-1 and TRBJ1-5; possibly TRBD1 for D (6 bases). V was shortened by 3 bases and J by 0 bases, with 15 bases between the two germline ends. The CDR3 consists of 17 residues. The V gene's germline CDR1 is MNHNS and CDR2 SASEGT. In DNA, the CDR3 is TGTGCCAGCAGTGAGAAGCGGACAGTTTATAGCAATCAGCCCCAGCATTTT. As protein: CASSEKRTVYSNQPQHF.

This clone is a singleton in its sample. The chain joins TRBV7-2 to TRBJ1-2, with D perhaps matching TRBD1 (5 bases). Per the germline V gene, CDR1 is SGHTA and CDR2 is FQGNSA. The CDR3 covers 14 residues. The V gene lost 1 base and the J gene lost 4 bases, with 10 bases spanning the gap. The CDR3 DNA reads TGTGCCAGCAGCTTAGAGGGGCAGTCCTATGGCTACACCTTC. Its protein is CASSLEGQSYGYTF.

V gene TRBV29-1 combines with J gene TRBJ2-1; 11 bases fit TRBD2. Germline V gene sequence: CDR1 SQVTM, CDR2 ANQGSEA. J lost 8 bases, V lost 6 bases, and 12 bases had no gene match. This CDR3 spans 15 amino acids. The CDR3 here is CSVALTSGGVDEQFF. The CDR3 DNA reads TGCAGCGTGGCCCTAACTAGCGGGGGTGTCGATGAGCAGTTCTTC.

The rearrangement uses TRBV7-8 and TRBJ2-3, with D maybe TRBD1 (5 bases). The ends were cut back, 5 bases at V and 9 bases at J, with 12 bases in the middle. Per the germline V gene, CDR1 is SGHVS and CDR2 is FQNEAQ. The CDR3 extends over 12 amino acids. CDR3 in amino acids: CASSLKGLTQYF. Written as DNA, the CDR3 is TGTGCCAGCAGCCTCAAGGGGTTGACGCAGTATTTT.

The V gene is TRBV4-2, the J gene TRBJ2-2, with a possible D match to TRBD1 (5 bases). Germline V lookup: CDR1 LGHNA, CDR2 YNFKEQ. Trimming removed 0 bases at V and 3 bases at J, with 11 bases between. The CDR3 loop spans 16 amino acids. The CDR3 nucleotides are TGTGCCAGCAGCCAAGATCGAGCAGGGCACACCGGGGAGCTGTTTTTT. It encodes CASSQDRAGHTGELFF.

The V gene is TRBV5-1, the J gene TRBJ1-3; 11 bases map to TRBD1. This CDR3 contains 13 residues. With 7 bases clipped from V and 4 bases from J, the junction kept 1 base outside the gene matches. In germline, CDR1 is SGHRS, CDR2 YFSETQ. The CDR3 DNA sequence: TGCGCCAGCGGGACAGGGGGAGGAAACACCATATATTTT. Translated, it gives CASGTGGGNTIYF.

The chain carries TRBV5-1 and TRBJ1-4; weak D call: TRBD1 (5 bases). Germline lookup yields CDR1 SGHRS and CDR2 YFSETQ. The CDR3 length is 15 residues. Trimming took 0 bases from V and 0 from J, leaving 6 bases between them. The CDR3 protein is CASSLARATNEKLFF. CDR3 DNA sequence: TGCGCCAGCAGCTTGGCCAGGGCAACTAATGAAAAACTGTTTTTT.

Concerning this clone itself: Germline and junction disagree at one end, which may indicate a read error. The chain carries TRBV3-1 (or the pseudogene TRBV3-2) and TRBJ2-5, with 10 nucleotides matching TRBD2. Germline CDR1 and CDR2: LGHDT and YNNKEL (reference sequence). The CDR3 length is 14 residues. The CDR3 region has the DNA TGTGCCACCAGCGGGGGGGGGCCCGGGGAGACCCAGTACTTC. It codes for CATSGGGPGETQYF.

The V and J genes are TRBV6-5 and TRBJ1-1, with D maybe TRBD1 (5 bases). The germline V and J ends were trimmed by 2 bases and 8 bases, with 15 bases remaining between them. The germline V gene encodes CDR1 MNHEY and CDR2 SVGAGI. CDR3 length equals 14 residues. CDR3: CASSYGLEGLEAFF. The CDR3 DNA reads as TGTGCCAGCAGTTACGGATTGGAGGGACTGGAAGCTTTCTTT.

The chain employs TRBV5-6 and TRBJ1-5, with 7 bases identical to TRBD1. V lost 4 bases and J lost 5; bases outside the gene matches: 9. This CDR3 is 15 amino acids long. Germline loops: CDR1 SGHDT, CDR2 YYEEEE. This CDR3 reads CASSRTGTAYQPQHF. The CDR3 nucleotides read TGTGCCAGCAGCAGGACCGGGACAGCCTATCAGCCCCAGCATTTT.

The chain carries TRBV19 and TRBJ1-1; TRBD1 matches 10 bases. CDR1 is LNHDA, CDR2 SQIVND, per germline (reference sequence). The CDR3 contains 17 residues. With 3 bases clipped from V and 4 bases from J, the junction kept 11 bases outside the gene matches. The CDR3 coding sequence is TGTGCCAGTAGTATCACCGGGACAGGGGCCCTAGCCACTGAAGCTTTCTTT. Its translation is CASSITGTGALATEAFF.

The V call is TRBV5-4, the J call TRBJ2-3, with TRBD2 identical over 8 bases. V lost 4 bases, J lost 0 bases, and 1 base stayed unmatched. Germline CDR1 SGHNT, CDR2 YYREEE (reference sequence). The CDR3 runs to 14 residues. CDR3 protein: CASSPGGSTDTQYF. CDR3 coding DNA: TGTGCCAGCAGCCCGGGGGGGAGCACAGATACGCAGTATTTT. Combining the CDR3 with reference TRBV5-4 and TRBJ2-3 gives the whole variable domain ETGVTQSPTHLIKTRGQQVTLRCSSQSGHNTVSWYQQALGQGPQFIFQYYREEENGRGNFPPRFSGLQFPNYSSELNVNALELDDSALYLCASSPGGSTDTQYFGPGTRLTVL.

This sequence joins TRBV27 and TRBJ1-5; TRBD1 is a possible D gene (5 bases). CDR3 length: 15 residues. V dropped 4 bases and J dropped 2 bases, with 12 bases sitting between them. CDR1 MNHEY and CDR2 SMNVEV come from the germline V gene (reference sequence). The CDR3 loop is CASSYSGYGNQPQHF. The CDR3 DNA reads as TGTGCCAGCAGTTACTCAGGGTACGGCAATCAGCCCCAGCATTTT.

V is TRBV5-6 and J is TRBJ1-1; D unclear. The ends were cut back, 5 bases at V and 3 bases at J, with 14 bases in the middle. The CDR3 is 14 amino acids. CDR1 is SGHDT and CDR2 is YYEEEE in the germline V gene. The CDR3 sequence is CASSSTGSHTEAFF. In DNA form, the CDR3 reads TGTGCCAGCAGTTCGACGGGGTCTCACACTGAAGCTTTCTTT.

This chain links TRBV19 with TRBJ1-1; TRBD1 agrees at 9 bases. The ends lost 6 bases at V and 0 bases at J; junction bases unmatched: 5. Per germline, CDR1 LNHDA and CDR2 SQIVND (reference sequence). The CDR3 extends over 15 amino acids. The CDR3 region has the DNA TGTGCCAGTAGCCACAGGGGGCGCATGAACACTGAAGCTTTCTTT. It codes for CASSHRGRMNTEAFF. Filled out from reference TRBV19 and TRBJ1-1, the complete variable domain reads DGGITQSPKYLFRKEGQNVTLSCEQNLNHDAMYWYRQDPGQGLRLIYYSQIVNDFQKGDIAEGYSVSREKKESFPLTVTSAQKNPTAFYLCASSHRGRMNTEAFFGQGTRLTVV.

The CDR3 here is CASSPGLGATLHEAFF. In DNA form, the CDR3 reads TGTGCCAGCAGCCCCGGGTTAGGGGCTACGCTACATGAAGCTTTCTTT. The chain joins TRBV5-6 to TRBJ1-1; TRBD1 might be the D (5 bases). V lost 4 bases and J 7 bases, leaving 23 bases between the germline ends. Per the germline V gene, CDR1 is SGHDT and CDR2 is YYEEEE. The CDR3 runs 16 residues.

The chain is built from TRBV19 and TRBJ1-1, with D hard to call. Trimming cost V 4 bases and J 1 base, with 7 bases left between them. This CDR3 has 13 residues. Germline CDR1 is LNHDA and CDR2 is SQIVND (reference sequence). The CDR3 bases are TGTGCCAGTAGTACTAGAACGAACACTGAAGCTTTCTTT. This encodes CASSTRTNTEAFF.

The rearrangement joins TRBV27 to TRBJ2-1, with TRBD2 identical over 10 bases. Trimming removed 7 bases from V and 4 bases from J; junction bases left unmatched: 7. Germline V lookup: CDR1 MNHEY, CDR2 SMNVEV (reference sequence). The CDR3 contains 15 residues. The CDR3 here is CASMERGGLYNEQFF. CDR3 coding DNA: TGTGCCAGCATGGAGCGGGGGGGCCTGTACAATGAGCAGTTCTTC.

CDR3 loop: CASSRTGTSGNEQFF. The DNA of the CDR3 is TGTGCCAGTAGTAGAACGGGGACTAGCGGTAATGAGCAGTTCTTC. This chain joins TRBV19 and TRBJ2-1; 11 bases match TRBD2. The junction had 6 bases not matched to a gene; V was cut back by 4 bases and J by 7 bases. The CDR3 is 15 amino acids. Germline values: CDR1 LNHDA, CDR2 SQIVND (reference sequence).

The CDR3 nucleotides are TGCAGCGTTCGTATGGGGGGGCCGGAGACCCAGTACTTC. Translating it yields CSVRMGGPETQYF. This chain connects TRBV29-1 to TRBJ2-5; TRBD2 is a possible D gene (7 bases). The CDR3 is made up of 13 amino acids. Germline V gene sequence: CDR1 SQVTM, CDR2 ANQGSEA. Trimming removed 5 bases at V and 5 bases at J, with 15 bases between.

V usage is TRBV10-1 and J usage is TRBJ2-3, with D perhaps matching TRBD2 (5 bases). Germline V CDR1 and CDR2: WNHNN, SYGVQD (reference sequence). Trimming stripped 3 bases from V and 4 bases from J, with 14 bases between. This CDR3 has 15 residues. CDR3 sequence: CASSDYEVGADTQYF. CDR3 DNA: TGCGCCAGCAGTGATTATGAGGTCGGGGCAGATACGCAGTATTTT.

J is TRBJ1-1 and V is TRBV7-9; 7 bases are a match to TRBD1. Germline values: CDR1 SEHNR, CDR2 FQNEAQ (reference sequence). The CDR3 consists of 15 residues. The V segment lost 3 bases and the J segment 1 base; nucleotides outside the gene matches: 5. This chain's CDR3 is CASSFGTAANTEAFF. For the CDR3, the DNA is TGTGCCAGCAGCTTTGGGACAGCCGCGAACACTGAAGCTTTCTTT.